The table lists the clone carrying this T cell receptor beta chain with a few counts. V lost 1 base and J lost 5, with 7 bases in between. This CDR3 region has 13 residues. CDR1 and CDR2 (germline): SGHRS, YFSETQ. The data were obtained in a study of cytomegalovirus exposure and HLA in healthy donors. Study information: HLA-typed donors were the source of about 85 million unique TCRs, which an early data release held.

Vbeta (60) and Jbeta (13) primers were used in the PCR. Using immunoSEQ multiplex PCR, the repertoire was profiled, and TCRdb retains in-frame clones only, with some absent. This sample has 150,000 to 200,000 clones; over 75% occur once, and the top ten carry 5% to 8%. The sequencing input was PBMCs. The gene calls are TRBV5-1 and TRBJ2-1; D is unresolved. The TCR comes from a man between 35 and 55 years old in good health and CMV-seropositive. CDR3 in DNA: TGCGCCAGCAGCTTGACGGTCAACAATGAGCAGTTCTTC. This translates into CASSLTVNNEQFF.